This record covers a single T cell receptor beta chain. Trimming took 0 bases from V and 9 from J, leaving 12 bases between them. Germline CDR1 and CDR2: MNHEY and SVGAGI. The CDR3 spans 15 residues. The participants were between roughly 18 and 89 years old and came from about two dozen US areas. Donors in Cohort 3 who had recovered were those with two negative PCRs, healthcare professional clearance, or resolution of their symptoms. The sample is drawn from a study of blood T cell repertoires in COVID-19. Study as a whole: PBMCs, B-cell-depleted T cells, or T cells were the source of the cDNA or gDNA that made up the material.

Under the authors' procedure: Nucleated cell counts were estimated from reference gene primer amplification. TCRdb's copy holds only in-frame clones and misses some; the assay was immunoSEQ multiplex PCR. D and trimming were read from the DNA, whereas the V and J calls and clone size are those reported in that table. The sample records about 440,000 clones, around 91% being singletons. This TCR derives from a man aged 18 to 29 who had recovered from COVID-19. The sample comprised PBMCs or T cells enriched from blood (not recorded which). This chain links TRBV6-5 with TRBJ1-6; D not certain. The CDR3 coding sequence is TGTGCCAGCAGTTACTCTGGGCCCCAGAGTTCACCCCTCCACTTT. It specifies CASSYSGPQSSPLHF.